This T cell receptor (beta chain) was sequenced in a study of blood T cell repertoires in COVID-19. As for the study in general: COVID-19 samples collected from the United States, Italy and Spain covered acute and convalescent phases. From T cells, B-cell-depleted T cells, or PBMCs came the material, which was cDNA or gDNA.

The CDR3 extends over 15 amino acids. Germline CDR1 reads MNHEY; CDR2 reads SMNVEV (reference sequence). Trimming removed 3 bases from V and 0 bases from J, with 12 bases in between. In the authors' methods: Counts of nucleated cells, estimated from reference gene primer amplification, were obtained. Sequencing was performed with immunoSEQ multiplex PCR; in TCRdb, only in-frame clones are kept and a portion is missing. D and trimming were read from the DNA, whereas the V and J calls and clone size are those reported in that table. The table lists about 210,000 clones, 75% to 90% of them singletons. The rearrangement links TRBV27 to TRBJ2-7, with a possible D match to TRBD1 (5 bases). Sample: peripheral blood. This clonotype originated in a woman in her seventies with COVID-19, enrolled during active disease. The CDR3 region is CASSFADIRSYEQYF. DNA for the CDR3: TGTGCCAGCAGTTTTGCGGACATTCGCTCCTACGAGCAGTACTTC.